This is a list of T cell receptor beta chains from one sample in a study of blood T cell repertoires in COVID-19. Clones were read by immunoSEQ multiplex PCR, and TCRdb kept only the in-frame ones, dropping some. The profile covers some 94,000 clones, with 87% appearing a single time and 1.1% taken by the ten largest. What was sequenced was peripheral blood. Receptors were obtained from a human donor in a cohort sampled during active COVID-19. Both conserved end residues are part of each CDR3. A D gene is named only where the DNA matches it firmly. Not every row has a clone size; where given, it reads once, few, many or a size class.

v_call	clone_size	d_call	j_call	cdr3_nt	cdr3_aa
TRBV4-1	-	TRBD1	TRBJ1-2	TGCGCCAGCAGCCAAGACGGACAGGGAGTCTACACCTTC	CASSQDGQGVYTF
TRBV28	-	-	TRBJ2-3	TGTGCCAGCAGATTCTTTACAGATACGCAGTATTTT	CASRFFTDTQYF
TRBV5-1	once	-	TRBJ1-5	TGCGCCAGCAGCTTCGCGGGGGGGAATCAGCCCCAGCATTTT	CASSFAGGNQPQHF
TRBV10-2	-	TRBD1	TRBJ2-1	TGCGCCACCAAGGGACAGTTGACCCATGAGCAGTTCTTC	CATKGQLTHEQFF
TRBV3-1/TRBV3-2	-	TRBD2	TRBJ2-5	TGTGCCAGCAGCCAAGTTAGGCGGGAGGGACTAGGGGGCTTGAGTAGTCAAGAGACCCAGTACTTC	CASSQVRREGLGGLSSQETQYF
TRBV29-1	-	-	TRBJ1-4	TGCAGCGTTGAAGCGCGACGGGGGGAAAAACTGTTTTTT	CSVEARRGEKLFF
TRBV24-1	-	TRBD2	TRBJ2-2	TGTGCCACCAGTGATCCTAGCGGGAGGGCGAACACCGGGGAGCTGTTTTTT	CATSDPSGRANTGELFF
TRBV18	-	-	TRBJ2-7	TGTGCCAGCTCACCACCGAGGCCTTGTGTTATCTACCAAGCTCAATACGAGCAGTACTTC	CASSPPRPCVIYQAQYEQYF
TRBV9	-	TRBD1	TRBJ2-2	TGTGCCAGCAGCGGTTTAGCCGGGACAGACAACACCGGGGAGCTGTTTTTT	CASSGLAGTDNTGELFF
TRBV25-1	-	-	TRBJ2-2	TGTGCCAGCAGCCCTCCGGCCGGGGAGCTGTTTTTT	CASSPPAGELFF
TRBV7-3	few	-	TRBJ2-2	TGTGCCAGCAGCTTAGTGGGAGAGGTGGGGGAGCTGTTTTTT	CASSLVGEVGELFF
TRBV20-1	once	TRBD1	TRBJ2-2	TGCGGAACAGGGGTCGCCGGGGAGCTGTTTTTT	CGTGVAGELFF
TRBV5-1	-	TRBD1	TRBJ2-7	TGCGCCAGCAGCTTGGGTAGGGACAGGGCCACCTACGAGCAGTACTTC	CASSLGRDRATYEQYF
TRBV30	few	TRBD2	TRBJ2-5	TGTGCCCTCAGCGGGAGGGTCGGAGAGACCCAGTACTTC	CALSGRVGETQYF
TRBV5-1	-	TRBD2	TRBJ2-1	TGCGCCAGCAGCTTGGATTGGTCTAGCGGGGCCCAAGGGGGGTTCTTC	CASSLDWSSGAQGGFF
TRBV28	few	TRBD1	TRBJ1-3	TGTGCCAGCACGTTCCAGGGGGCGGGGGGAAACACCATATATTTT	CASTFQGAGGNTIYF
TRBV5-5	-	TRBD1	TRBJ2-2	TGTGCCAGCAGCGCCGGGACAGGGGGCATCGGGGAGCTGTTTTTT	CASSAGTGGIGELFF
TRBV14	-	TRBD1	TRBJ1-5	TGTGCCAGCAGCCAAGCCGGGACAGGGGCCATGGAGGGGCTTGATAGCAATCAGCCCCAGCATTTT	CASSQAGTGAMEGLDSNQPQHF
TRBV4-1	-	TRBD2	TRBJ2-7	TGCGCCAGCAGCCAAGATAGGAGGCAGGGCCGGACTAGCGGCTCCTACGAGCAGTACTTC	CASSQDRRQGRTSGSYEQYF
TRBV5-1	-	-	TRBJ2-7	TGCGCCAGCAGCTGGGCGACGGGTGGGAGTGGGTACGAGCAGTACTTC	CASSWATGGSGYEQYF
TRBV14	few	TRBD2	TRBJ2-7	TGTGCCAGCAGCCAAGGGACGGCGGGAGACGAGCAGTACTTC	CASSQGTAGDEQYF
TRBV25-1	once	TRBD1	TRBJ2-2	TGTGCCAGCAGTGCCCGGGACAGCAACACCGGGGAGCTGTTTTTT	CASSARDSNTGELFF
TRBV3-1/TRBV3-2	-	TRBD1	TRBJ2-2	TGTGCCAGCAGCGGACAGGGGAACACCGGGGAGCTGTTTTTT	CASSGQGNTGELFF
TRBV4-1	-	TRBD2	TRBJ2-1	TGCGCCAGCAGCCCTCAGACGGGAGCGGGAGGCGGTGAGCAGTTCTTC	CASSPQTGAGGGEQFF
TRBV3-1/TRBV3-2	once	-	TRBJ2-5	TGTGCCAGCAGCCAAGGGCAGGGTTTGGGAGAGACCCAGTACTTC	CASSQGQGLGETQYF
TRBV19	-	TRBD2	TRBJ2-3	TGTGCCAGTACCTCAGGCGGGGGTTCAACAGATACGCAGTATTTT	CASTSGGGSTDTQYF
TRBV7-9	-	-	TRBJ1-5	TGTGCCAGCAGCCCAGGGGCTTATAGCAATCAGCCCCAGCATTTT	CASSPGAYSNQPQHF
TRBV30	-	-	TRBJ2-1	TGTGCCTGGTACCAGCGGTCGTACAATGAGCAGTTCTTC	CAWYQRSYNEQFF
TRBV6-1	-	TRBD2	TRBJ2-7	TGTGCCAGCAGTGCGGCGGTTGCGGGAGGGTCCTCCTACGAGCAGTACTTC	CASSAAVAGGSSYEQYF
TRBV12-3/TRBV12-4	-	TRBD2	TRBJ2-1	TGTGCCAGTTCGGGACTAGCAGAAAATGAGCAGTTCTTC	CASSGLAENEQFF
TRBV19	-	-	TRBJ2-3	TGTGCCAGTAGTATTGGAGGGTTCACAGATACGCAGTATTTT	CASSIGGFTDTQYF
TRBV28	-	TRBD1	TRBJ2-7	TGTGCCAGCAGGTCCGGGACAGCCCCCTACGAGCAGTACTTC	CASRSGTAPYEQYF
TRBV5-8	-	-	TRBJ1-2	TGTGCCAGCAGCCAACCGACAGGATCCCGAGGCTACACCTTC	CASSQPTGSRGYTF
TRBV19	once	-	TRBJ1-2	TGTGCCAGTAGTATAGGAGGCAGGGCTCGGAATGGCTACACCTTC	CASSIGGRARNGYTF
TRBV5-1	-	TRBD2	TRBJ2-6	TGCGCCAGCAGCACTGGGACTAGCGGGATGTTTGGGATTAGGGCCAACGTCCTGACTTTC	CASSTGTSGMFGIRANVLTF